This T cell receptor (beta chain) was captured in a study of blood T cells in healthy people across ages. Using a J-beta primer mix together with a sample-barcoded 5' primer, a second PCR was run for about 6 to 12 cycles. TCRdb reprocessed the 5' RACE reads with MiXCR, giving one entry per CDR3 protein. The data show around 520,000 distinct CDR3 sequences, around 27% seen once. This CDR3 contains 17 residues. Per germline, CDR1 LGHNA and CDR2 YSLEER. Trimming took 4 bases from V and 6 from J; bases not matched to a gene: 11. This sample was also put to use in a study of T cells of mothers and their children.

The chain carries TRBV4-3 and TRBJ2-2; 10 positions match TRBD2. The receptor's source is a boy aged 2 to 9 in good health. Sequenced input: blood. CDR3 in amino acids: CASSRTELAGLAGELFF. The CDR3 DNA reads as TGCGCCAGCAGCCGGACCGAACTAGCGGGACTCGCCGGGGAGCTGTTTTTT.